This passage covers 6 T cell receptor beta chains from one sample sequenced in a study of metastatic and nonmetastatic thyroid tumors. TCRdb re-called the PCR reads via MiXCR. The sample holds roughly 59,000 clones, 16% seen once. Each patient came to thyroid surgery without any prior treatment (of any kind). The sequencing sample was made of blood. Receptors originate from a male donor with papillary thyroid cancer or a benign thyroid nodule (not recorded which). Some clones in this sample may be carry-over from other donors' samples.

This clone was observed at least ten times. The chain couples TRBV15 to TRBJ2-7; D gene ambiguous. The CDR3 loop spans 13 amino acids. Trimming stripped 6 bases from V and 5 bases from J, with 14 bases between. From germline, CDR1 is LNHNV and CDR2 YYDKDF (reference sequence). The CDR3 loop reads CATSSGFKHEQYV. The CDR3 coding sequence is TGTGCCACCAGTAGTGGATTTAAACACGAGCAGTACGTC.

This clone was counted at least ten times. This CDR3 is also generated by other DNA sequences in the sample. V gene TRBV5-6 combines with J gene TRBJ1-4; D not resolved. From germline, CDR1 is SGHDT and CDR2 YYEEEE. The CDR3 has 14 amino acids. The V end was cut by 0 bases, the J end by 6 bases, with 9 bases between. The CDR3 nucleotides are TGTGCCAGCAGCTTGGGAGGGATGGATGAAAAACTGTTTTTT. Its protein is CASSLGGMDEKLFF.

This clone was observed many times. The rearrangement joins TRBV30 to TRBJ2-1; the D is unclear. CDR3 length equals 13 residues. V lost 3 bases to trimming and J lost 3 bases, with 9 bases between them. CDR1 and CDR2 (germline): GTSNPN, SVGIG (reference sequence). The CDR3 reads CAWSGYLYNEQFF. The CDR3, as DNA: TGTGCCTGGAGCGGGTACCTCTACAATGAGCAGTTCTTC.

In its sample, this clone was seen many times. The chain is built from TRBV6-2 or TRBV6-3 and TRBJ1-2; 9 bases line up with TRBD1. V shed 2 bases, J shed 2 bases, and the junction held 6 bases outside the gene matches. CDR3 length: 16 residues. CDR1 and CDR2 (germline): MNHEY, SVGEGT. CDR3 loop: CASSYPGTGRNYGYTF. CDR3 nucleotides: TGTGCCAGCAGTTACCCCGGGACAGGGAGGAACTATGGCTACACCTTC.

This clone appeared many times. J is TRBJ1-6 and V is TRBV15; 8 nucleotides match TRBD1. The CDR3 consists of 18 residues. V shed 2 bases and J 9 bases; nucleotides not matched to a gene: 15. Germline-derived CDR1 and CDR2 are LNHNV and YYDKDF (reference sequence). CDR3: CATSRPELGQGWRSPLHF. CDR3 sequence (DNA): TGTGCCACCAGCAGACCCGAACTTGGACAGGGCTGGCGTTCACCCCTCCACTTT.

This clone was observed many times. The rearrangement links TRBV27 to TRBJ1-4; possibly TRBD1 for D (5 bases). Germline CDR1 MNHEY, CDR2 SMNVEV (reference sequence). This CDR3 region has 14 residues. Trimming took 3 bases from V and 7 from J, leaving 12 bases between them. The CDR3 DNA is TGTGCCAGCAGTTTTCGAGGGGACTCTGAAAAACTGTTTTTT. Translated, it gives CASSFRGDSEKLFF.